This TCR beta chain was captured by sequencing in a study of blood T cell repertoires in COVID-19. At the level of the study: Collection of acute and convalescent COVID-19 samples took place in the United States, Italy and Spain. T cells, B-cell-depleted T cells, or PBMCs supplied cDNA or gDNA.

Study processing details: Reference gene primer amplification in the assay estimated nucleated cell counts. TCRdb's table, derived via immunoSEQ multiplex PCR, lists solely in-frame clones and lacks some. D and trimming were read from the DNA, whereas the V and J calls and clone size are those reported in that table. The table lists about 150,000 clones, about 86% of them singletons. Germline CDR1 is LGHNA and CDR2 is YNFKEQ. This CDR3 comprises 16 residues. Trimming took 2 bases from V and 5 from J; bases not matched to a gene: 9. This clonotype was sampled from a man in his sixties or seventies with acute or convalescent COVID-19. The V call is TRBV4-2, the J call TRBJ2-1, with 7 bases lining up with TRBD1. Sequences were obtained from peripheral blood. In DNA form, the CDR3 reads TGTGCCAGCAGCCAAAAACAGGGGTATGTTGACAATGAGCAGTTCTTC. Its protein product is CASSQKQGYVDNEQFF.